One and the same sample provided the 17 T cell receptor beta chains below, sequenced in a study of CD8 T cells in Susac syndrome. When the RNA was reverse transcribed, random hexamers were used with an input of about 0.45 to 1 ug. TCRdb recomputed calls from the immunoSEQ multiplex PCR reads with MiXCR, one row per CDR3 protein. The data contain 150,000 to 200,000 distinct CDR3 sequences, about 94% of them seen just once; the ten biggest clones take up 0.11% to 0.15%. Sequencing was carried out using CD4+ T cells from PBMCs. The receptors come from a human donor in good health.

The rearrangement links TRBV30 to TRBJ2-1; D is unresolved. The germline V and J ends were trimmed by 3 bases and 2 bases, with 11 bases remaining between them. The CDR3 length is 14 residues. Germline CDR1 and CDR2: GTSNPN and SVGIG (reference sequence). The CDR3 protein is CAWSGLRTYNEQFF. The CDR3 DNA follows: TGTGCCTGGAGCGGCCTTAGGACCTACAATGAGCAGTTCTTC.

The J gene is TRBJ1-1, the V gene TRBV5-4, with a tentative D call TRBD1 (5 bases). Deletions cut 2 bases from V and 0 bases from J, with 14 bases between. Germline values: CDR1 SGHNT, CDR2 YYREEE (reference sequence). The CDR3 runs 16 residues. Here the CDR3 reads CASSFRQGPMNTEAFF. The DNA for the CDR3 is TGTGCCAGCAGCTTCAGGCAGGGTCCCATGAACACTGAAGCTTTCTTT.

The V gene is TRBV20-1, the J gene TRBJ1-1, with no clear D. Germline V CDR1 and CDR2: DFQATT, SNEGSKA (reference sequence). V was cut by 3 bases and J by 3 bases, with 11 bases left in between. The CDR3 has 13 residues. This CDR3 reads CSASKAGDTEAFF. DNA of the CDR3: TGCAGTGCTAGCAAAGCCGGGGACACTGAAGCTTTCTTT.

This clonotype has only a few counts. This chain links TRBV11-2 with TRBJ1-6, with D unclear. This CDR3 has 12 amino acids. V lost 5 bases and J 9 bases, leaving 8 bases between the germline ends. Germline loops: CDR1 SGHAT, CDR2 FQNNGV. The CDR3 protein is CASSTHVSPLHF. CDR3 nucleotide sequence: TGTGCCAGCAGCACCCACGTTTCACCCCTCCACTTT.

This clonotype has just one count. The chain is built from TRBV6-1 and TRBJ1-6; the match to TRBD1 covers 7 bases. This CDR3 region has 16 residues. Trimming at V came to 6 bases and at J to 9 bases, leaving 14 bases not matched to a gene. Germline CDR1 MNHNS, CDR2 SASEGT. DNA for the CDR3: TGTGCCAGCAGACGCCCCGGAGGAGGGGGCGGTTCACCCCTCCACTTT. Translated: CASRRPGGGGGSPLHF.

In DNA form, the CDR3 reads TGTGCCAGCAGTCGGAACAGGGCCCTTTACAATGAGCAGTTCTTC. Translated: CASSRNRALYNEQFF. V and J are TRBV25-1 and TRBJ2-1; TRBD1 is a possible D gene (6 bases). The CDR3 consists of 15 residues. The germline V and J ends were trimmed by 5 bases and 4 bases, with 15 bases remaining between them. Germline V gene sequence: CDR1 MGHDK, CDR2 SYGVNS.

J is TRBJ2-2 and V is TRBV20-1; no reliable D call. Germline V gene data show CDR1 as DFQATT and CDR2 as SNEGSKA (reference sequence). The CDR3 covers 11 residues. V lost 5 bases, J lost 6 bases, and 7 bases lay in between. The CDR3 sequence is CSARHAGELFF. The CDR3 nucleotides are TGCAGTGCTCGACATGCCGGGGAGCTGTTTTTT.

In this sample, this clonotype turned up once. The gene calls are TRBV19 and TRBJ1-2; TRBD1 agrees at 8 bases. With 5 bases clipped from V and 8 bases from J, the junction kept 7 bases outside the gene matches. The CDR3 has 13 amino acids. Germline V gene lookup returns CDR1 LNHDA and CDR2 SQIVND (reference sequence). The CDR3 nucleotides are TGTGCCAGTAGTTACGGACAGGGAGCCGGCTACACCTTC. This translates into CASSYGQGAGYTF.

V and J are TRBV15 and TRBJ2-5, with unresolved D. The CDR3 has 13 residues. Trimming removed 3 bases from V and 4 bases from J, with 9 bases in between. Germline loops: CDR1 LNHNV, CDR2 YYDKDF (reference sequence). The DNA of the CDR3 is TGTGCCACCAGCAGCCCAGAGCGAGAGACCCAGTACTTC. Protein product: CATSSPERETQYF.

This clonotype appeared a single time. The rearrangement links TRBV29-1 to TRBJ2-1; D unclear. Trimming took off 4 bases at V and 2 bases at J, with 6 bases between the two ends. The CDR3 is 12 residues long. Germline CDR1 reads SQVTM; CDR2 reads ANQGSEA. CDR3 region: CSVGGAYNEQFF. The CDR3, as DNA: TGCAGCGTTGGAGGAGCCTACAATGAGCAGTTCTTC.

The gene calls are TRBV27 and TRBJ1-1; D possibly corresponds to TRBD1 (5 bases). There are 13 residues in the CDR3. CDR1 and CDR2 from the germline V gene are MNHEY and SMNVEV (reference sequence). The V and J ends lost 7 bases and 3 bases respectively, with 12 bases between them. CDR3 DNA sequence: TGTGCCAGCACCAACTCAGGGTACACTGAAGCTTTCTTT. Translated: CASTNSGYTEAFF.

The V gene is TRBV3-1, the J gene TRBJ2-2, with D unclear. The germline V gene encodes CDR1 LGHDT and CDR2 YNNKEL (reference sequence). The CDR3 is made up of 13 amino acids. V was pared by 0 bases and J by 8 bases, with 7 bases between. CDR3 bases: TGTGCCAGCAGCCAAGATCACAGTGGGGAGCTGTTTTTT. This translates into CASSQDHSGELFF.

This chain joins TRBV18 and TRBJ2-3; D not certain. Germline V gene data show CDR1 as KGHSH and CDR2 as LQKENI. The CDR3 contains 13 residues. V lost 0 bases, J lost 7 bases, and 8 bases lay in between. CDR3 sequence reads: CASSPPDSNTQYF. CDR3 nucleotide sequence: TGTGCCAGCTCACCACCGGATAGCAATACGCAGTATTTT.

There are a few counts of this clonotype. The chain carries TRBV6-1 and TRBJ2-7, with D uncertain. This CDR3 has 13 residues. Germline assignment: CDR1 MNHNS and CDR2 SASEGT. V lost 2 bases to trimming and J lost 4 bases, with 9 bases between them. The CDR3 nucleotides read TGTGCCAGCAGTGAAACATCGCTATACGAGCAGTACTTC. Protein: CASSETSLYEQYF.

The chain combines TRBV5-1 with TRBJ2-2; a weak D match, TRBD2 (7 bases). Trimming shortened V by 1 base and J by 7 bases, and 17 bases separated the two germline ends. CDR1 is SGHRS, CDR2 YFSETQ, per germline. The CDR3 covers 16 residues. CDR3 loop: CASSLIAGAGGGELFF. As DNA, the CDR3 is TGCGCCAGCAGCTTGATCGCGGGGGCCGGTGGCGGGGAGCTGTTTTTT.

The gene calls are TRBV30 and TRBJ1-4, with TRBD1 matching over 8 bases. V shed 1 base and J 4 bases; nucleotides not matched to a gene: 5. This CDR3 comprises 15 residues. Germline CDR1 and CDR2: GTSNPN and SVGIG (reference sequence). CDR3 residues: CAWSEGTGGNEKLFF. The CDR3 nucleotides are TGTGCCTGGAGTGAGGGTACAGGGGGTAATGAAAAACTGTTTTTT. The variable domain in full, with the rest retrieved from reference TRBV30 and TRBJ1-4, is SQTIHQWPATLVQPVGSPLSLECTVEGTSNPNLYWYRQAAGRGLQLLFYSVGIGQISSEVPQNLSASRPQDRQFILSSKKLLLSDSGFYLCAWSEGTGGNEKLFFGSGTQLSVL.

The rearrangement joins TRBV25-1 to TRBJ2-7; 10 bases are a match to TRBD1. This CDR3 comprises 13 residues. Germline CDR1 MGHDK, CDR2 SYGVNS. Germline trimming cut 7 bases from V and 3 bases from J; bases unmatched to any gene: 3. The CDR3 loop reads CASKGQGYYEQYF. Here the CDR3 DNA reads TGTGCCAGCAAGGGACAGGGGTACTACGAGCAGTACTTC.